This T cell receptor (beta chain) was retrieved from a study of blood T cell repertoires in COVID-19. Seattle participants joined during active infection and were tracked over time. On this clone itself: One junction end disagrees with the germline gene, perhaps due to a read error.

Per germline, CDR1 SQVTM and CDR2 ANQGSEA. The CDR3 is 10 amino acids. TCRdb's copy holds only in-frame clones and misses some; the assay was immunoSEQ multiplex PCR. The sample has about 160,000 clones, roughly 88% seen once. The sequenced material came from peripheral blood. The chain is built from TRBV29-1 and TRBJ1-1; D unresolved. This receptor was obtained from a man older than 75 with COVID-19, enrolled during active disease. The CDR3 sequence is CSAEDGEAFF. CDR3 sequence (DNA): TGCAGCGCTGAAGACGGTGAAGCTTTCTTT.